Sequencing of this T cell receptor beta chain was carried out in a study of blood T cell repertoires in COVID-19. Background on the study: Some COVID-19 samples were acute and others convalescent; all came from the United States, Italy and Spain. T cells, B-cell-depleted T cells, or PBMCs provided the cDNA or gDNA that served as material.

In Seattle, patients joined the study during active infection and were tracked longitudinally. The CDR3 sequence is 13 residues long. Germline V gene sequence: CDR1 MNHEY, CDR2 SVGEGT. J gave up 7 bases and V 4 bases, and 4 bases lay outside the gene matches. Original data processing: Estimation of nucleated cell counts relied on the amplification of reference gene primers. Repertoires were generated with immunoSEQ multiplex PCR, while TCRdb's copy carries only in-frame clones and drops some. That table supplies the V and J calls and clone size; D and trimming were determined from the DNA. The sample contains 150,000 to 200,000 clones, approximately 93% of which appear only once. With respect to this clone: Within the sample, other DNA sequences also encode this same CDR3.

Sequencing input: peripheral blood. The rearrangement uses TRBV6-2 or TRBV6-3 and TRBJ1-2; 9 bases are shared with TRBD1. The TCR was taken from an older woman with COVID-19, enrolled during active disease. The CDR3 DNA reads TGTGCCAGCAGTTCGGGACAGGGAGGTGGCTACACCTTC. This sequence encodes CASSSGQGGGYTF.